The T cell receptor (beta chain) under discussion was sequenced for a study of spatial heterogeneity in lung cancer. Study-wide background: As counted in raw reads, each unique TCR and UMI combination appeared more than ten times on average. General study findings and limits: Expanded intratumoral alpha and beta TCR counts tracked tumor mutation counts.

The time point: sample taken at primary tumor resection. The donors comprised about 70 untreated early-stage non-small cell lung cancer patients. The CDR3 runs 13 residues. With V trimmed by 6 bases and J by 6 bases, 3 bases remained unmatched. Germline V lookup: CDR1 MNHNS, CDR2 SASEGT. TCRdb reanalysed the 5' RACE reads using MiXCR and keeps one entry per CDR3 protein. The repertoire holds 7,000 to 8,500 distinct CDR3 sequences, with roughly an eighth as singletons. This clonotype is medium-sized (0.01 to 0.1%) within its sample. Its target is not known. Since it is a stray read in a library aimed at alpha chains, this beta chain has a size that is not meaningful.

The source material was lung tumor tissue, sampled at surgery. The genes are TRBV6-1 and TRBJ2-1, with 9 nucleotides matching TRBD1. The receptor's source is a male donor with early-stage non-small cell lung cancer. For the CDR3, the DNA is TGTGCCAGCAGCTTGGACAGGGGCAATGAGCAGTTCTTC. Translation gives CASSLDRGNEQFF.